This T cell receptor beta chain derives from a study of type 1 regulatory T cells. Study results and caveats: Type 1 regulatory T cells had a more restricted TCR repertoire than non-type 1 regulatory T cells.

TCRdb redid the calling of the reads with MiXCR, one entry per CDR3 protein. The sample includes more than 60,000 distinct CDR3 sequences, approximately 60% of them seen just once. Concerning this clonotype itself: Its target is not known.

Germline-derived CDR1 and CDR2 are DFQATT and SNEGSKA (reference sequence). The CDR3 has 14 amino acids. V was cut by 0 bases and J by 7 bases, with 10 bases left in between. This sequence originates from a human donor in good health. The sequencing input was cultured non-Tr1 T cells, either the whole culture or a sorted T cell fraction (not recorded which). This chain joins TRBV20-1 and TRBJ1-6; D is undetermined. CDR3 sequence: CSARDPGWNSPLHF. The CDR3 nucleotides read TGCAGTGCTAGAGATCCGGGGTGGAATTCACCCCTCCACTTT.